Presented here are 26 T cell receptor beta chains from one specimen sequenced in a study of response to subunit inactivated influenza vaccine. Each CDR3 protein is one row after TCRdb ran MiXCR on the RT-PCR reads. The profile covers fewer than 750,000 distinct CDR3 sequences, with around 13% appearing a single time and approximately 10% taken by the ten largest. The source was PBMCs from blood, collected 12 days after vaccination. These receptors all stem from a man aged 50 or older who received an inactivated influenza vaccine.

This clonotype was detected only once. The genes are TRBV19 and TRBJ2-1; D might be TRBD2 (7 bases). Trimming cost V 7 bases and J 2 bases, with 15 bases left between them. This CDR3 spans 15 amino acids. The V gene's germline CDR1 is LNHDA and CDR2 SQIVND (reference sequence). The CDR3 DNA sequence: TGTGCCAGTACCAGAGGGGGGGGCCCCTACAATGAGCAGTTCTTC. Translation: CASTRGGGPYNEQFF.

CDR3 loop: CASSITGQGIYEQYF. The DNA of the CDR3 is TGTGCCAGCAGTATAACGGGACAGGGGATCTACGAGCAGTACTTC. The rearrangement links TRBV6-2 or TRBV6-3 to TRBJ2-7, with 10 bases matching TRBD1. This CDR3 spans 15 amino acids. V trimming: 5 bases; J trimming: 3 bases; junction bases outside the gene matches: 7. Germline V lookup: CDR1 MNHEY, CDR2 SVGEGT.

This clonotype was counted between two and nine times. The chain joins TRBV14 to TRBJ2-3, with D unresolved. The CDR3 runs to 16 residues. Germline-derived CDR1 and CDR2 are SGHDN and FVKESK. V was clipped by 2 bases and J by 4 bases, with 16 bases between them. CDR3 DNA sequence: TGTGCCAGCAGCCAATTTTCCGACTCCGTGGCAGATACGCAGTATTTT. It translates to CASSQFSDSVADTQYF. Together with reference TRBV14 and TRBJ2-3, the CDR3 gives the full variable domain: EAGVTQFPSHSVIEKGQTVTLRCDPISGHDNLYWYRRVMGKEIKFLLHFVKESKQDESGMPNNRFLAERTGGTYSTLKVQPAELEDSGVYFCASSQFSDSVADTQYFGPGTRLTVL.

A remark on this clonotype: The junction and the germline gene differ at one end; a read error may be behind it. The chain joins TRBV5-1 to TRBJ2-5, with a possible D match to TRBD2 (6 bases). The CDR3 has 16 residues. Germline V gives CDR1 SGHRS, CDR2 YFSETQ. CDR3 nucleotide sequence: TGCGCCAGCAGCTTCCAACAATCCGGGCCCGACGGGCCGGGGGACTTC. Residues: CASSFQQSGPDGPGDF.

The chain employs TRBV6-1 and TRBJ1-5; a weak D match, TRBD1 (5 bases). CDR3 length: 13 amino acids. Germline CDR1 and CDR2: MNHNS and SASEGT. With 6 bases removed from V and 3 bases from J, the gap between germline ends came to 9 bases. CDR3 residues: CASRQAFNQPQHF. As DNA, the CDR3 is TGTGCCAGCAGACAGGCCTTCAATCAGCCCCAGCATTTT.

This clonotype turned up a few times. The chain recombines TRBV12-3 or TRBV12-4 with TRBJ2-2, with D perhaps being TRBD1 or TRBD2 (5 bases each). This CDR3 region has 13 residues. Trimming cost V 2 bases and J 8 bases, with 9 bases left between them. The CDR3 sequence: CASSLFGAGELFF. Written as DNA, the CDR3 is TGTGCCAGCAGTTTATTCGGGGCGGGGGAGCTGTTTTTT.

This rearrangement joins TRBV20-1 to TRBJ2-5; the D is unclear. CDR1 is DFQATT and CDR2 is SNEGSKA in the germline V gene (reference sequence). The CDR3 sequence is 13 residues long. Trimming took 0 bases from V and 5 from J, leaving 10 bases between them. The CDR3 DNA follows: TGCAGTGCTAGAGAATTATTTGTTGAGACCCAGTACTTC. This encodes CSARELFVETQYF.

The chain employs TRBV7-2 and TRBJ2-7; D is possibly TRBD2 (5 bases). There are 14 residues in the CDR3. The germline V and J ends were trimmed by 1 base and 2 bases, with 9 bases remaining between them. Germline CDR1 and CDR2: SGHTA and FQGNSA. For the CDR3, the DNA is TGTGCCAGCAGCTTAGACAGCGGAACCTACGAGCAGTACTTC. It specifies CASSLDSGTYEQYF.

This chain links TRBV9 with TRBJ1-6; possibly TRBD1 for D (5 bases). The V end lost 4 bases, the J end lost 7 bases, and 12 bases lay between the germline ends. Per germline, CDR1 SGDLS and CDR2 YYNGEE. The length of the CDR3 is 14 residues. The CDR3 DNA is TGTGCCAGCAGCCTGGGGGGTCAAAATTCACCCCTCCACTTT. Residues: CASSLGGQNSPLHF.

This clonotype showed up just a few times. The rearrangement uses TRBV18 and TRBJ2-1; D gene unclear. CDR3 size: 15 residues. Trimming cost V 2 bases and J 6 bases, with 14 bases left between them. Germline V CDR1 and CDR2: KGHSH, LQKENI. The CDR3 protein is CASSPVRAVGNEQFF. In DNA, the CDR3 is TGTGCCAGCTCACCAGTAAGGGCGGTGGGCAATGAGCAGTTCTTC.

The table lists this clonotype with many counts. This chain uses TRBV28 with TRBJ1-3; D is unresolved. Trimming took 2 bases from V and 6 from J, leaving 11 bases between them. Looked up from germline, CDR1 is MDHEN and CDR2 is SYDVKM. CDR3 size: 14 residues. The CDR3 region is CASSLGGMSNTIYF. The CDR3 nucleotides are TGTGCCAGCAGTTTAGGCGGGATGTCAAACACCATATATTTT.

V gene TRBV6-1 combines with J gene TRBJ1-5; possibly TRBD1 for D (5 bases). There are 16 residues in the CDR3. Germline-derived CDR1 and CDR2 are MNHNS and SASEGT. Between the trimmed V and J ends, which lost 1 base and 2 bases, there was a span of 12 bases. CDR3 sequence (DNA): TGTGCCAGCAGTGAAGAGTTGGGGGTCGGCAATCAGCCCCAGCATTTT. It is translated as CASSEELGVGNQPQHF.

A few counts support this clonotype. The CDR3 DNA is TGTGCCACCAGCGCCACCCCGACCTACAATGAGCAGTTCTTC. Translating gives CATSATPTYNEQFF. The chain combines TRBV24-1 with TRBJ2-1; D remains unclear. V was clipped by 7 bases and J by 2 bases, with 11 bases between them. Germline V CDR1 and CDR2: KGHDR, SFDVKD. The CDR3 covers 14 residues.

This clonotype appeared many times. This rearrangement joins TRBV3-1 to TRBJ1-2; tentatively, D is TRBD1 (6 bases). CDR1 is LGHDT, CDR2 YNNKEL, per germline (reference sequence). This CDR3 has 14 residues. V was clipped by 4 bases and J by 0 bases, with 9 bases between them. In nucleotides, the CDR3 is TGTGCCAGCAGCCCGACAGGAACTAACTATGGCTACACCTTC. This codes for CASSPTGTNYGYTF.

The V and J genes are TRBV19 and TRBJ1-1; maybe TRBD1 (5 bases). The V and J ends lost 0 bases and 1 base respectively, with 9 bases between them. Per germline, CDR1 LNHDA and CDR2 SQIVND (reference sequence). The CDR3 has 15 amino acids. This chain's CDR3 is CASSIDGQGNTEAFF. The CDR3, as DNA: TGTGCCAGTAGTATAGATGGGCAGGGGAACACTGAAGCTTTCTTT.

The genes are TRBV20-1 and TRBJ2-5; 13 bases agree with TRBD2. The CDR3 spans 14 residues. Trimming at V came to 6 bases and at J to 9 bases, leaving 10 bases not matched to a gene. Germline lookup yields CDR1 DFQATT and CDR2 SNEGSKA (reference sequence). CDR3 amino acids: CSAIAGTSGTPQYF. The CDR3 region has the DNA TGCAGTGCCATCGCCGGGACTAGCGGGACTCCCCAGTACTTC.

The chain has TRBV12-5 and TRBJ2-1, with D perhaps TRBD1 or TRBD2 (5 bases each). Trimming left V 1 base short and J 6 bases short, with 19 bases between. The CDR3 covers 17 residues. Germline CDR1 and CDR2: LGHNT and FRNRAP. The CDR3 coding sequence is TGTGCTAGTGGTTTGGATGCCTGGGACCATATTTTCAATGAGCAGTTCTTC. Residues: CASGLDAWDHIFNEQFF.

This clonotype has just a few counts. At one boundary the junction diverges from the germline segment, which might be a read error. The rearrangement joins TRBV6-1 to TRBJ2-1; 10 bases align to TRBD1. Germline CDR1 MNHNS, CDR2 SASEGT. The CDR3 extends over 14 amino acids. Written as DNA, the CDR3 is TGTGCCAGCCGTGACAGGGGGCGAAACAATGAGCAGTTCTTC. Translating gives CASRDRGRNNEQFF.

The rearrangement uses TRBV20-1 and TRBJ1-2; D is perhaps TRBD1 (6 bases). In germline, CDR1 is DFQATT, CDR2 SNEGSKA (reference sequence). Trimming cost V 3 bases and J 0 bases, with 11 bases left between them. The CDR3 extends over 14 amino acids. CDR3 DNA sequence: TGCAGTGCTAGGGACCGGGACACTAACTATGGCTACACCTTC. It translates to CSARDRDTNYGYTF.

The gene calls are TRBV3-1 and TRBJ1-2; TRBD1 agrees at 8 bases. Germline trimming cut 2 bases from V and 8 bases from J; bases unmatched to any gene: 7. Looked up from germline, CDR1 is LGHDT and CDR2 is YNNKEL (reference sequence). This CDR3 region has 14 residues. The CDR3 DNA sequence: TGTGCCAGCAGCCAACCTCAGGGGGCGCGGGGCTACACCTTC. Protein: CASSQPQGARGYTF.

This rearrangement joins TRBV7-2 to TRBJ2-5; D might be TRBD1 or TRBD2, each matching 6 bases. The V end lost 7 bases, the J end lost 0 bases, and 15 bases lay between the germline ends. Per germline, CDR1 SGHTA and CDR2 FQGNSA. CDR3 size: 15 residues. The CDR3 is CASNSEGGYQETQYF. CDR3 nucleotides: TGTGCCAGCAACTCCGAGGGGGGTTACCAAGAGACCCAGTACTTC.

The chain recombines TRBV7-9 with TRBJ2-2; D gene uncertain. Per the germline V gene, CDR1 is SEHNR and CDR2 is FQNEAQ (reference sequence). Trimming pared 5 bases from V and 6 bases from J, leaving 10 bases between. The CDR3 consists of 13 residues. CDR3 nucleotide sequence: TGTGCCAGCAGCGAGGAGCCGTCCGGGGAGCTGTTTTTT. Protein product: CASSEEPSGELFF.

CDR3 sequence reads: CASSLAARGYSPLHF. The CDR3 coding sequence is TGCGCCAGCAGCTTGGCGGCCAGGGGCTATTCACCCCTCCACTTT. The rearrangement uses TRBV5-1 and TRBJ1-6; D might be TRBD1 (6 bases). Germline V gene sequence: CDR1 SGHRS, CDR2 YFSETQ. The V and J ends lost 0 bases and 8 bases respectively, with 12 bases between them. The CDR3 sequence is 15 residues long.

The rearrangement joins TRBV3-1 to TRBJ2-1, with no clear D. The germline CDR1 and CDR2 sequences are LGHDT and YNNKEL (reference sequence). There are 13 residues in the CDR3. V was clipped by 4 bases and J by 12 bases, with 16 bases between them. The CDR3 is CASSPGPAPGQFF. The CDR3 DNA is TGTGCCAGCAGCCCCGGACCCGCCCCGGGGCAGTTCTTC.

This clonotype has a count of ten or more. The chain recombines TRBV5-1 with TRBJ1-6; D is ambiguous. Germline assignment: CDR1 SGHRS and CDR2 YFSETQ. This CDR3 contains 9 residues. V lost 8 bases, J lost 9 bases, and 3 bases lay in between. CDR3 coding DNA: TGCGCCAGTTCTTCACCCCTCCACTTT. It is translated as CASSSPLHF.

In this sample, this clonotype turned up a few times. CDR3 amino acids: CASSLRGDNEQFF. The CDR3 coding sequence is TGTGCCAGCAGCTTAAGGGGAGACAATGAGCAGTTCTTC. The chain carries TRBV13 and TRBJ2-1, with D perhaps given as TRBD1 or TRBD2 (5 bases each). The CDR3 spans 13 residues. Germline CDR1 PRHDT, CDR2 FYEKMQ (reference sequence). Trimming removed 2 bases at V and 5 bases at J, with 7 bases between.